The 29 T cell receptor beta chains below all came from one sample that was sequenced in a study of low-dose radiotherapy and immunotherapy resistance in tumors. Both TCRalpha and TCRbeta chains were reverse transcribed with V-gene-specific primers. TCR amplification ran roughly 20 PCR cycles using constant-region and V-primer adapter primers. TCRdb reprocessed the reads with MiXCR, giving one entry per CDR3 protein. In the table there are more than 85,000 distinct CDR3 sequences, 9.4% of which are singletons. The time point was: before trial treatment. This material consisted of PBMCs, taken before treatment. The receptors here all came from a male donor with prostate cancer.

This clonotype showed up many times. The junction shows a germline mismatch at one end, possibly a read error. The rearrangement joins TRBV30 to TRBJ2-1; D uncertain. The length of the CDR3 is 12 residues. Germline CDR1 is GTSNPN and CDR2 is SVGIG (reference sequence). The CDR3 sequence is CAWSVSPGLAMF. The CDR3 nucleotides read TGTGCCTGGAGTGTTAGCCCGGGTCTGGCCATGTTC.

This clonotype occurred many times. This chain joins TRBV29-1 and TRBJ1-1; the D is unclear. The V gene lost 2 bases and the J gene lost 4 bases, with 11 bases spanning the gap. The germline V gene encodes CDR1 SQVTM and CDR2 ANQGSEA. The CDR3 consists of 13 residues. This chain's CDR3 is CSVEWPGTTEAFF. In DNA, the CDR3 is TGCAGCGTTGAATGGCCGGGTACCACTGAAGCTTTCTTT.

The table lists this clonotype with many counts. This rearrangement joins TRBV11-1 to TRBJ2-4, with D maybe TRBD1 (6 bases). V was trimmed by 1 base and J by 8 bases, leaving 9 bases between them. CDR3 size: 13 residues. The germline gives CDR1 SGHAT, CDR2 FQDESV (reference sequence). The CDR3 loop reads CASSLGRGDIQYF. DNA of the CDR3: TGTGCCAGCAGCTTAGGCAGGGGTGACATTCAGTACTTC.

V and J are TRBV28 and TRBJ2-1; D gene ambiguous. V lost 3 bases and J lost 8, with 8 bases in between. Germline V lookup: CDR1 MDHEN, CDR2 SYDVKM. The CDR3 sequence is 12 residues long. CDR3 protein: CASSFGIDEQFF. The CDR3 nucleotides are TGTGCCAGCAGTTTTGGGATCGATGAGCAGTTCTTC.

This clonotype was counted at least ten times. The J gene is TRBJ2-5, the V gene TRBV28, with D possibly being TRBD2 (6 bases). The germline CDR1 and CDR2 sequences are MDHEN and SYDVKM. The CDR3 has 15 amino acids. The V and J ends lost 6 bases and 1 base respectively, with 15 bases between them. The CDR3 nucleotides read TGTGCCAGCAGCCCGAGTGGGGGGAGCCAAGAGACCCAGTACTTC. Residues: CASSPSGGSQETQYF. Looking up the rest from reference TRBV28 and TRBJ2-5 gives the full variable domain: DVKVTQSSRYLVKRTGEKVFLECVQDMDHENMFWYRQDPGLGLRLIYFSYDVKMKEKGDIPEGYSVSREKKERFSLILESASTNQTSMYLCASSPSGGSQETQYFGPGTRLLVL.

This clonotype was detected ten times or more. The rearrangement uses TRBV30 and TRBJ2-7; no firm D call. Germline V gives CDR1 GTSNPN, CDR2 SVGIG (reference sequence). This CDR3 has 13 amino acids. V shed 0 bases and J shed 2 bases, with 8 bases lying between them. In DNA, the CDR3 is TGTGCCTGGAGTGTCGGTGGGCCCTACGAGCAGTACTTC. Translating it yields CAWSVGGPYEQYF.

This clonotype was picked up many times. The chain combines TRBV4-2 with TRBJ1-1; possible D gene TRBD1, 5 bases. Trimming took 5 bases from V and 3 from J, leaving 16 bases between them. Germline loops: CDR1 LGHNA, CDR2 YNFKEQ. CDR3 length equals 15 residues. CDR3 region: CASSKISGQDTEAFF. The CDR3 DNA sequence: TGTGCCAGCAGCAAGATCTCAGGGCAAGACACTGAAGCTTTCTTT.

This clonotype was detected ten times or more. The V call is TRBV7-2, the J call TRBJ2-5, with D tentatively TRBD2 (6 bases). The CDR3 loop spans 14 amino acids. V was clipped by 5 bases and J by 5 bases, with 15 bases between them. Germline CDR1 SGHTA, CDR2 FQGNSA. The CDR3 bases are TGTGCCAGCAGCGGGGGGAGTAGCGCGGAGACCCAGTACTTC. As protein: CASSGGSSAETQYF.

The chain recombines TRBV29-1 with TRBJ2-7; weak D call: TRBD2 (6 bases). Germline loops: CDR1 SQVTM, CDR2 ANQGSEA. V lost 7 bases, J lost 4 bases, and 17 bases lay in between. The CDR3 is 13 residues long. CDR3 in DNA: TGCAGCGGGTGGGCCGGGAGCGGTTACGAGCAGTACTTC. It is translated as CSGWAGSGYEQYF.

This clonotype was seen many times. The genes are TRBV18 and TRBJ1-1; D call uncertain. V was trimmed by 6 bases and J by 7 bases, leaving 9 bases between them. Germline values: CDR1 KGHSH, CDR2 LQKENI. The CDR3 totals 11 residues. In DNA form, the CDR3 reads TGTGCCAGCTCTCCCGACGGTGAAGCTTTCTTT. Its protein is CASSPDGEAFF.

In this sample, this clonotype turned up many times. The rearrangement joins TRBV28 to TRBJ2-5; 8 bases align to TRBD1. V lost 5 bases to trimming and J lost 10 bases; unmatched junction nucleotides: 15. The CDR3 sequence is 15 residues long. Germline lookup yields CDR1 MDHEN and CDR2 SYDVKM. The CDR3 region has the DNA TGTGCCAGCAGTAAAAGGACAGGGCTACGTGCGATCCAGTACTTC. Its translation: CASSKRTGLRAIQYF.

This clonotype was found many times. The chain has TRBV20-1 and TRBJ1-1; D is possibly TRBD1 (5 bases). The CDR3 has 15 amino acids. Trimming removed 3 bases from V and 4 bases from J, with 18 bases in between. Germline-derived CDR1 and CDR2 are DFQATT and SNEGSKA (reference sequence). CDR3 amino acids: CSAREPGTFSTEAFF. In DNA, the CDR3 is TGCAGTGCTAGGGAACCGGGGACTTTTTCCACTGAAGCTTTCTTT.

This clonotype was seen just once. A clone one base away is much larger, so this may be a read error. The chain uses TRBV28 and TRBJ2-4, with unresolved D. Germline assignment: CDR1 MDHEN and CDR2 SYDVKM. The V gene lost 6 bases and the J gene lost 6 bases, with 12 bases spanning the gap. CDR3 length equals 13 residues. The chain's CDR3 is CASSPTWGNIQYF. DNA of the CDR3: TGTGCCAGCAGCCCCACGTGGGGAAACATTCAGTACTTC.

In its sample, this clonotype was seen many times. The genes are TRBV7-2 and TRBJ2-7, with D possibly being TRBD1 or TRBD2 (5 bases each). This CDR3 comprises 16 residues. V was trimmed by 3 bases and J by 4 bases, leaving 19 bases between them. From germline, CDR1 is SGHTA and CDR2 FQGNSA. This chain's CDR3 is CASSFGYGRGGYEQYF. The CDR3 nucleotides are TGTGCCAGCAGCTTCGGATATGGCCGGGGCGGTTACGAGCAGTACTTC.

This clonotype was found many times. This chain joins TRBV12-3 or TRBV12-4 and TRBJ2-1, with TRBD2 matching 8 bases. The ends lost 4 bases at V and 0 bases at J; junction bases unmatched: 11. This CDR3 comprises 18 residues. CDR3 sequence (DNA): TGTGCCAGCAGTTCCGCGGCGGGAGGCTCCAGCTCCTACAATGAGCAGTTCTTC. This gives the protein CASSSAAGGSSSYNEQFF.

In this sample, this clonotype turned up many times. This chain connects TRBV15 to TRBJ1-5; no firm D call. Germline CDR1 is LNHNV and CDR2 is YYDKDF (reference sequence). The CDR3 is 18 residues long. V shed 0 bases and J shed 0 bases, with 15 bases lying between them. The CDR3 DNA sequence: TGTGCCACCAGCAGAGAGTCGGTAGGACGGTATAGCAATCAGCCCCAGCATTTT. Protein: CATSRESVGRYSNQPQHF.

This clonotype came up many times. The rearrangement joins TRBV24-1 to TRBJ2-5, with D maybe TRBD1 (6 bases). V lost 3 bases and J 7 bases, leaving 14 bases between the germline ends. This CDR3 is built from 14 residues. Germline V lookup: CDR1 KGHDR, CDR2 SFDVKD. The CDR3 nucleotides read TGTGCCACCAGTGATCCAGGGGTGGCGGGGACCCAGTACTTC. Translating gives CATSDPGVAGTQYF.

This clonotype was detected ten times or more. The CDR3 reads CASSPATLFSTDTQYF. Written as DNA, the CDR3 is TGTGCCAGCAGCCCCGCTACCCTTTTTAGCACAGATACGCAGTATTTT. V gene TRBV7-9 combines with J gene TRBJ2-3, with D uncertain. In germline, CDR1 is SEHNR, CDR2 FQNEAQ (reference sequence). CDR3 length: 16 residues. V lost 5 bases to trimming and J lost 0 bases, with 15 bases between them.

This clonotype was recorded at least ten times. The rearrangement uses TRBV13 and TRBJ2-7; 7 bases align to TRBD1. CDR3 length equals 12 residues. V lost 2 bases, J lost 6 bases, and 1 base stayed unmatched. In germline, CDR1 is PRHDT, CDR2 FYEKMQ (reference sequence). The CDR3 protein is CASSLSGGEQYF. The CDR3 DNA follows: TGTGCCAGCAGCTTATCAGGGGGCGAGCAGTACTTC.

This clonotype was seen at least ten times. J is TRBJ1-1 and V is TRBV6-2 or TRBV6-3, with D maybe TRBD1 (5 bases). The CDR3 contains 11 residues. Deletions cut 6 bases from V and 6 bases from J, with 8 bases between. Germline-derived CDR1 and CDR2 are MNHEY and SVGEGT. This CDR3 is CASSQGAEAFF. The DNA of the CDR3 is TGTGCCAGCAGCCAGGGTGCTGAAGCTTTCTTT.

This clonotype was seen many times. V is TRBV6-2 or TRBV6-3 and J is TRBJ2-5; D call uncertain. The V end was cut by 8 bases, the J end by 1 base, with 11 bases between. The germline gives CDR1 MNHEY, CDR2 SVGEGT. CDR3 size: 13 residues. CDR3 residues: CASGLPPQETQYF. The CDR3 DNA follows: TGTGCCAGCGGTCTACCCCCCCAAGAGACCCAGTACTTC.

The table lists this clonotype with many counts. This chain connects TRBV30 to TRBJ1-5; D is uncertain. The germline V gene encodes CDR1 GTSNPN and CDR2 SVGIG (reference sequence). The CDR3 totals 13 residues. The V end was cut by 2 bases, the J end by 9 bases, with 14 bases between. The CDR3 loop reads CAWSPQDKGPQHF. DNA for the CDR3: TGTGCCTGGAGTCCCCAGGATAAGGGGCCCCAGCATTTT. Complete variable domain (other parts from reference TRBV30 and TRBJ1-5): SQTIHQWPATLVQPVGSPLSLECTVEGTSNPNLYWYRQAAGRGLQLLFYSVGIGQISSEVPQNLSASRPQDRQFILSSKKLLLSDSGFYLCAWSPQDKGPQHFGDGTRLSIL.

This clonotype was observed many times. This chain's CDR3 is CASSEGLAAAETQYF. The DNA for the CDR3 is TGTGCCAGCAGTGAAGGGCTAGCGGCCGCGGAGACCCAGTACTTC. The V gene is TRBV6-1, the J gene TRBJ2-5; TRBD2 matches 7 bases. The CDR3 contains 15 residues. V trimming: 1 base; J trimming: 5 bases; junction bases outside the gene matches: 7. Germline CDR1 and CDR2: MNHNS and SASEGT.

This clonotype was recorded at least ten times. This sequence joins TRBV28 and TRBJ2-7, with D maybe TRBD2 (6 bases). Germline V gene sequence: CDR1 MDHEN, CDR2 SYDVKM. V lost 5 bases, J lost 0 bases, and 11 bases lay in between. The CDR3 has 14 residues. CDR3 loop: CASSRDSDSYEQYF. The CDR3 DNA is TGTGCCAGCAGTCGGGACTCTGACTCCTACGAGCAGTACTTC.

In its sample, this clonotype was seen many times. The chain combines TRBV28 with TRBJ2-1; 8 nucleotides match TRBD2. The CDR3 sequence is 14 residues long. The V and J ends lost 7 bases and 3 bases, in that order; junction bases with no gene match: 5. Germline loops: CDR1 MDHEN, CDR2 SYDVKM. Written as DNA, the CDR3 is TGTGCCAGCACGGGGGGGACAAACTACAATGAGCAGTTCTTC. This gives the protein CASTGGTNYNEQFF. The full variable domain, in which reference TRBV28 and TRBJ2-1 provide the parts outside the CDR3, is DVKVTQSSRYLVKRTGEKVFLECVQDMDHENMFWYRQDPGLGLRLIYFSYDVKMKEKGDIPEGYSVSREKKERFSLILESASTNQTSMYLCASTGGTNYNEQFFGPGTRLTVL.

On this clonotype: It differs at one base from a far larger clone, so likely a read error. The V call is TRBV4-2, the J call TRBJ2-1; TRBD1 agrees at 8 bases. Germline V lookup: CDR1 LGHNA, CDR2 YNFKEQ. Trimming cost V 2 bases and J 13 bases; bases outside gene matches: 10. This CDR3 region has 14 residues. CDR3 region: CASSQRQGQETQFF. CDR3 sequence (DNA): TGTGCCAGCAGCCAACGACAGGGGCAAGAGACCCAGTTCTTC.

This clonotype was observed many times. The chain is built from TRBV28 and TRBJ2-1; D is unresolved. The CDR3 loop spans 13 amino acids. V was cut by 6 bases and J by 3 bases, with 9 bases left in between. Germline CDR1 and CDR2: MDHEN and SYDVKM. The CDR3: CASRPRVYNEQFF. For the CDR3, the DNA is TGTGCCAGCAGGCCCCGGGTCTACAATGAGCAGTTCTTC.

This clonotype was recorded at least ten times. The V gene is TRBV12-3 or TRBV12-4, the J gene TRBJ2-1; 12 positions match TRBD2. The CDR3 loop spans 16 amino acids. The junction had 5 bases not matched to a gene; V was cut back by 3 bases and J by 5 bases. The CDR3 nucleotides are TGTGCCAGCAGTTTGAGACTAGCGGGGGAAAACAATGAGCAGTTCTTC. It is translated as CASSLRLAGENNEQFF.

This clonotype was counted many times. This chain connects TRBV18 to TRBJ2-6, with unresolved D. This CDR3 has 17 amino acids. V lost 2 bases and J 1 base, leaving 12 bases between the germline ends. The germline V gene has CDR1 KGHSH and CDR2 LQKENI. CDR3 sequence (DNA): TGTGCCAGCTCACCATCATACAGTGGGTCTGGGGCCAACGTCCTGACTTTC. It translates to CASSPSYSGSGANVLTF.